Listed below are T cell receptor beta chains from one sample, sequenced in a study of T cell responses to AZD1222 COVID-19 vaccine. Generated by immunoSEQ multiplex PCR, the TCRdb table keeps only in-frame clones and is missing some. The sample consists of 100,000 to 150,000 clones, roughly 85% of them appearing once. Sample: peripheral blood, taken on day 0 of AZD1222 vaccination. Receptor source: an adult in good health. Each CDR3 is given with its conserved first and last residue. A D gene is named only where the DNA matches it firmly.

v_gene | d_gene | CDR3aa
TRBV5-4 | TRBD1 | CASSGVPTGGLSYEQYF
TRBV19 | NA | CASSRKRSDGFNEQFF
TRBV7-2 | NA | CASSLVAGTFSGANVLTF
TRBV7-9 | NA | CASSKGGVLAKNIQYF
TRBV19 | NA | CASSRGLEQPQHF
TRBV13 | NA | CASSPDRGLGSEQFF
TRBV14 | NA | CASSQLPGNGYTF
TRBV12-3/TRBV12-4 | NA | CASSFGEGSAAF
TRBV4-2 | TRBD2 | CASSQRLAGAKTQYF
TRBV7-8 | TRBD1 | CASSLNRGPTDTQYF
TRBV24-1 | NA | CATSDLVGLSSYNEQFF
TRBV5-6 | NA | CASSFTRQSEQYF
TRBV7-2 | NA | CASSHPSGNEQFF
TRBV11-3 | NA | CASSFSGANSHEQYF
TRBV4-3 | TRBD1 | CASSQSGTARAYNEQFF
TRBV27 | TRBD2 | CASTFSGKIAGELFF
TRBV12-3/TRBV12-4 | NA | CASSGLYQPQHF
TRBV5-6 | NA | CATKGGNSPLHF
TRBV10-3 | TRBD2 | CAISNSGIAKNIQYF